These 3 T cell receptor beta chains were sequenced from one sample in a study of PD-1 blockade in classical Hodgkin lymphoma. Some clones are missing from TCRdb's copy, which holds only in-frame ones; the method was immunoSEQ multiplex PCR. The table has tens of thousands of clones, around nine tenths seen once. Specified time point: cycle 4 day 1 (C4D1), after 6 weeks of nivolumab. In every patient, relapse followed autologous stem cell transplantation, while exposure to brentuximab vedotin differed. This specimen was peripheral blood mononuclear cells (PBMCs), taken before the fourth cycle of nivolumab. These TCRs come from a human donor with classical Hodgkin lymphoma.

The CDR3 reads CASSLFSGSSTDTQYF. The CDR3 DNA reads as TGTGCCAGCAGCTTGTTTAGCGGATCTTCCACAGATACGCAGTATTTT. This sequence joins TRBV7-9 and TRBJ2-3, with D possibly being TRBD2 (6 bases). Trimming left V 3 bases short and J 2 bases short, with 15 bases between. CDR3 length: 16 residues. CDR1 and CDR2 from the germline V gene are SEHNR and FQNEAQ (reference sequence).

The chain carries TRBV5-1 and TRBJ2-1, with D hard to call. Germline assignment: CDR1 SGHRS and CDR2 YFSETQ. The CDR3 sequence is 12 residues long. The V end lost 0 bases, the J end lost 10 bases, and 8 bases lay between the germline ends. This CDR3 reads CASSLAGAEQFF. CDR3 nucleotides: TGCGCCAGCAGCTTGGCCGGAGCCGAGCAGTTCTTC.

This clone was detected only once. CDR3 in DNA: TGTGCCAGCTCAGACCCAAATCGGGATGGAGCTGGGACCCAGTACTTC. It is translated as CASSDPNRDGAGTQYF. The V and J genes are TRBV18 and TRBJ2-5; possibly TRBD2 for D (5 bases). The CDR3 is made up of 16 amino acids. In germline, CDR1 is KGHSH, CDR2 LQKENI. Trimming removed 5 bases at V and 7 bases at J, with 23 bases between. Full variable domain (remainder filled in from reference TRBV18 and TRBJ2-5): NAGVMQNPRHLVRRRGQEARLRCSPMKGHSHVYWYRQLPEEGLKFMVYLQKENIIDESGMPKERFSAEFPKEGPSILRIQQVVRGDSAAYFCASSDPNRDGAGTQYFGPGTRLLVL.